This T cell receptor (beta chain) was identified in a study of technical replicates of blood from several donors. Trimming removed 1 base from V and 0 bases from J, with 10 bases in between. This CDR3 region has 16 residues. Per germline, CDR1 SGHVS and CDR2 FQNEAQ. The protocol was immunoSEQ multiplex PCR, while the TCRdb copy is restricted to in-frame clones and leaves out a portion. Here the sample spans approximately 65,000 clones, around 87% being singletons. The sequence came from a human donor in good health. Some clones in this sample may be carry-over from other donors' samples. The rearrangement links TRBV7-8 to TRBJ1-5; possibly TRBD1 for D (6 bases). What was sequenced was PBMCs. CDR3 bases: TGTGCCAGCAGCTTAGGAGCCAGGGGTAGCAATCAGCCCCAGCATTTT. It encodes CASSLGARGSNQPQHF. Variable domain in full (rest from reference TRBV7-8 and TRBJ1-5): GAGVSQSPRYKVAKRGQDVALRCDPISGHVSLFWYQQALGQGPEFLTYFQNEAQLDKSGLPSDRFFAERPEGSVSTLKIQRTQQEDSAVYLCASSLGARGSNQPQHFGDGTRLSIL.